The 29 T cell receptor beta chains below all came from one sample that was sequenced in a study of blood T cell repertoires in COVID-19. TCRdb's copy holds only in-frame clones and misses some; the assay was immunoSEQ multiplex PCR. The sample has about 220,000 clones, more than 65% seen once; the top ten hold less than 2.5%. The sample consisted of peripheral blood. These receptors all come from a woman aged 60-70 years with acute or convalescent COVID-19.

This rearrangement joins TRBV7-9 to TRBJ1-4; the D gene is possibly TRBD1 (6 bases). Trimming cost V 5 bases and J 4 bases, with 14 bases left between them. Germline assignment: CDR1 SEHNR and CDR2 FQNEAQ (reference sequence). The CDR3 consists of 15 residues. CDR3 bases: TGTGCCAGCAGCCCCGGGGGGCATGGTAATGAAAAACTGTTTTTT. Protein sequence: CASSPGGHGNEKLFF.

The chain uses TRBV6-4 and TRBJ2-1; 10 bases line up with TRBD2. Per the germline V gene, CDR1 is MRHNA and CDR2 is SNTAGT. The CDR3 totals 14 residues. The junction had 9 bases not matched to a gene; V was cut back by 3 bases and J by 13 bases. CDR3 protein: CASSDEERGGSQFF. CDR3 bases: TGTGCCAGCAGTGATGAGGAGCGGGGGGGCTCTCAGTTCTTC.

CDR3 amino acids: CASSPRQRGYGYTF. CDR3 coding DNA: TGTGCCAGCAGTCCTCGCCAAAGGGGCTATGGCTACACCTTC. The rearrangement joins TRBV27 to TRBJ1-2; TRBD1 is a possible D gene (5 bases). CDR3 length: 14 amino acids. Germline V gene sequence: CDR1 MNHEY, CDR2 SMNVEV (reference sequence). Trimming pared 5 bases from V and 4 bases from J, leaving 14 bases between.

The J gene is TRBJ2-5, the V gene TRBV3-1 (or the pseudogene TRBV3-2), with D possibly matching TRBD2 (6 bases). Deletions cut 3 bases from V and 5 bases from J, with 10 bases between. The CDR3 contains 13 residues. Germline V gene lookup returns CDR1 LGHDT and CDR2 YNNKEL (reference sequence). The CDR3 is CASSQRRGETQYF. The CDR3 DNA reads TGTGCCAGCAGCCAGCGCCGGGGGGAGACCCAGTACTTC.

This clone was observed a handful of times. The chain recombines TRBV7-8 with TRBJ1-6; no reliable D call. This CDR3 has 18 amino acids. The germline gives CDR1 SGHVS, CDR2 FQNEAQ. V was clipped by 5 bases and J by 0 bases, with 17 bases between them. CDR3 sequence (DNA): TGTGCCAGCAGCCAGGAGGGCTCCGGAAACTCCTATAATTCACCCCTCCACTTT. This codes for CASSQEGSGNSYNSPLHF. The full variable domain, its missing parts supplied by reference TRBV7-8 and TRBJ1-6, is GAGVSQSPRYKVAKRGQDVALRCDPISGHVSLFWYQQALGQGPEFLTYFQNEAQLDKSGLPSDRFFAERPEGSVSTLKIQRTQQEDSAVYLCASSQEGSGNSYNSPLHFGNGTRLTVT.

V and J are TRBV7-2 and TRBJ1-3, with a tentative D call TRBD1 (6 bases). Germline CDR1 is SGHTA and CDR2 is FQGNSA. This CDR3 region has 16 residues. V lost 2 bases, J lost 0 bases, and 11 bases lay in between. The DNA of the CDR3 is TGTGCCAGCAGCTTACTGCAGACAGGCTCTGGAAACACCATATATTTT. Translation gives CASSLLQTGSGNTIYF. The variable domain in full, completed from reference TRBV7-2 and TRBJ1-3, reads GAGVSQSPSNKVTEKGKDVELRCDPISGHTALYWYRQSLGQGLEFLIYFQGNSAPDKSGLPSDRFSAERTGGSVSTLTIQRTQQEDSAVYLCASSLLQTGSGNTIYFGEGSWLTVV.

V gene TRBV4-1 combines with J gene TRBJ1-1; TRBD1 is a possible D gene (6 bases). The CDR3 spans 17 residues. CDR1 is MGHRA, CDR2 YSYEKL, per germline. The germline V and J ends were trimmed by 1 base and 1 base, with 16 bases remaining between them. This chain's CDR3 is CASSQGVYGGPNTEAFF. The CDR3 DNA follows: TGCGCCAGCAGCCAAGGGGTTTATGGGGGCCCGAACACTGAAGCTTTCTTT.

The gene calls are TRBV27 and TRBJ1-1, with D perhaps TRBD1 (5 bases). Germline V gene data show CDR1 as MNHEY and CDR2 as SMNVEV (reference sequence). V was pared by 5 bases and J by 6 bases, with 16 bases between. This CDR3 spans 14 amino acids. CDR3 region: CASSPDGWGAEAFF. Here the CDR3 DNA reads TGTGCCAGCAGTCCCGACGGGTGGGGGGCTGAAGCTTTCTTT.

V is TRBV28 and J is TRBJ1-1; 9 bases align to TRBD1. This CDR3 contains 15 residues. Germline loops: CDR1 MDHEN, CDR2 SYDVKM. J gave up 5 bases and V 3 bases, and 7 bases lay outside the gene matches. CDR3 residues: CASSFGGQGGTEAFF. The CDR3 nucleotides read TGTGCCAGCAGTTTTGGGGGACAGGGTGGGACTGAAGCTTTCTTT.

The V gene is TRBV5-8, the J gene TRBJ1-3; D not certain. This CDR3 contains 15 residues. CDR1 and CDR2 (germline): SGHTS, YDEGEE. The V gene lost 0 bases and the J gene lost 2 bases, with 9 bases spanning the gap. The CDR3: CASSLARIPGNTIYF. DNA of the CDR3: TGTGCCAGCAGCTTGGCCAGAATCCCTGGAAACACCATATATTTT.

The genes are TRBV5-6 and TRBJ2-4; a weak D match, TRBD2 (5 bases). The V end lost 4 bases, the J end lost 7 bases, and 12 bases lay between the germline ends. The CDR3 runs 13 residues. Germline values: CDR1 SGHDT, CDR2 YYEEEE. In DNA, the CDR3 is TGTGCCAGCAGCCGTGGACTGGGGAACATTCAGTACTTC. Its protein is CASSRGLGNIQYF.

The chain links TRBV6-5 to TRBJ2-1, with TRBD2 matching over 9 bases. V dropped 6 bases and J dropped 4; count of bases not matched to a gene: 7. The CDR3 has 15 amino acids. Germline V gene sequence: CDR1 MNHEY, CDR2 SVGAGI. CDR3 in DNA: TGTGCCAGCAGAGTAGCGGGGGTTGCGTACAATGAGCAGTTCTTC. Its translation: CASRVAGVAYNEQFF.

The V call is TRBV11-2, the J call TRBJ1-1, with TRBD1 identical over 8 bases. The V and J ends lost 4 bases and 6 bases, in that order; junction bases with no gene match: 10. Germline-derived CDR1 and CDR2 are SGHAT and FQNNGV. The CDR3 has 15 residues. CDR3 amino acids: CASSWARGRSSEAFF. CDR3 bases: TGTGCCAGCAGCTGGGCCAGGGGGCGTTCGTCTGAAGCTTTCTTT.

This clone has a handful of counts. The V and J genes are TRBV19 and TRBJ1-1; 10 nucleotides match TRBD1. After removal of 7 bases from V and 4 bases from J, the junction contained 6 bases not matched to a gene. Germline V gene sequence: CDR1 LNHDA, CDR2 SQIVND (reference sequence). The CDR3 is 14 amino acids. CDR3 sequence (DNA): TGTGCCAGTAAATTAGGACAGGGGGTCACTGAAGCTTTCTTT. It translates to CASKLGQGVTEAFF.

The chain is built from TRBV5-6 and TRBJ1-4; D call uncertain. Trimming pared 3 bases from V and 6 bases from J, leaving 9 bases between. Germline V lookup: CDR1 SGHDT, CDR2 YYEEEE. The CDR3 has 13 residues. In DNA form, the CDR3 reads TGTGCCAGCAGCTCGGGTGTGGATGAAAAACTGTTTTTT. This gives the protein CASSSGVDEKLFF.

The chain couples TRBV28 to TRBJ1-1; D unclear. V lost 4 bases to trimming and J lost 2 bases, with 11 bases between them. Germline CDR1 MDHEN, CDR2 SYDVKM. The CDR3 is made up of 14 amino acids. The CDR3 is CASSSPAVNTEAFF. The CDR3 DNA follows: TGTGCCAGCAGTTCGCCGGCGGTTAACACTGAAGCTTTCTTT.

CDR3 bases: TGCGCCAGCAGCGACAGCTTAGGCACCGGGGAGCTGTTTTTT. Encoded protein: CASSDSLGTGELFF. J is TRBJ2-2 and V is TRBV5-1; a possible D gene is TRBD1 (5 bases). The CDR3 is 14 amino acids. CDR1 is SGHRS and CDR2 is YFSETQ in the germline V gene. V lost 4 bases and J lost 4, with 11 bases in between.

The chain combines TRBV4-1 with TRBJ2-1, with TRBD2 matching 7 bases. The CDR3 runs 14 residues. Germline-derived CDR1 and CDR2 are MGHRA and YSYEKL. V lost 1 base to trimming and J lost 16 bases; unmatched junction nucleotides: 13. CDR3 sequence reads: CASSQGLAGVGEFF. CDR3 bases: TGCGCCAGCAGCCAAGGCCTCGCGGGAGTGGGAGAATTCTTC.

The chain has TRBV24-1 and TRBJ2-1; TRBD2 matches 13 bases. V dropped 4 bases and J dropped 11; count of bases not matched to a gene: 4. Germline V gene lookup returns CDR1 KGHDR and CDR2 SFDVKD. The CDR3 contains 14 residues. The CDR3 region has the DNA TGTGCCACCAGTGACAAGACTAGCGGGGGGAAGCAGTTCTTC. It codes for CATSDKTSGGKQFF.

This sequence joins TRBV5-5 and TRBJ2-1; perhaps TRBD2 as D (6 bases). Looked up from germline, CDR1 is SGHKS and CDR2 is YYEKEE (reference sequence). Between the trimmed V and J ends, which lost 3 bases and 1 base, there was a span of 17 bases. The CDR3 contains 17 residues. Written as DNA, the CDR3 is TGTGCCAGCAGCTCCAGCCCCGGGACTCGATCCTACAATGAGCAGTTCTTC. Its translation is CASSSSPGTRSYNEQFF.

V usage is TRBV5-1 and J usage is TRBJ2-5; TRBD2 agrees at 8 bases. The junction had 0 bases not matched to a gene; V was cut back by 0 bases and J by 2 bases. The CDR3 is 14 amino acids. Germline V lookup: CDR1 SGHRS, CDR2 YFSETQ. The CDR3 here is CASSLAGGQETQYF. The CDR3 nucleotides are TGCGCCAGCAGCTTGGCGGGGGGGCAAGAGACCCAGTACTTC.

The chain couples TRBV15 to TRBJ1-6; 7 bases are shared with TRBD1. The CDR3 extends over 16 amino acids. The V and J ends lost 3 bases and 12 bases, in that order; junction bases with no gene match: 14. Germline V gives CDR1 LNHNV, CDR2 YYDKDF (reference sequence). The CDR3 sequence: CATSRSRPTGWEPLHF. The CDR3 DNA reads TGTGCCACCAGCAGGTCCAGGCCGACAGGGTGGGAACCCCTCCACTTT.

The chain links TRBV2 to TRBJ2-7; possibly TRBD2 for D (5 bases). Germline lookup yields CDR1 SNHLY and CDR2 FYNNEI. Trimming removed 10 bases at V and 2 bases at J, with 15 bases between. CDR3 length equals 13 residues. The CDR3 DNA is TGTGCCACCCTACTAGAGCCCACCTACGAGCAGTACTTC. It specifies CATLLEPTYEQYF.

This sequence joins TRBV3-1 (or the pseudogene TRBV3-2) and TRBJ2-3; weak D call: TRBD1 (5 bases). The CDR3 is made up of 15 amino acids. CDR1 and CDR2 (germline): LGHDT, YNNKEL (reference sequence). The V end lost 0 bases, the J end lost 2 bases, and 9 bases lay between the germline ends. CDR3 residues: CASSQDRASTDTQYF. Here the CDR3 DNA reads TGTGCCAGCAGCCAAGACAGGGCCTCCACAGATACGCAGTATTTT.

The V and J genes are TRBV3-1 (or the pseudogene TRBV3-2) and TRBJ2-7; 9 bases line up with TRBD1. The CDR3 contains 15 residues. From germline, CDR1 is LGHDT and CDR2 YNNKEL (reference sequence). V lost 3 bases to trimming and J lost 2 bases; unmatched junction nucleotides: 5. In DNA form, the CDR3 reads TGTGCCAGCAGCCACCGGGACAGGGAAACCTACGAGCAGTACTTC. As protein: CASSHRDRETYEQYF.

This sequence joins TRBV18 and TRBJ1-1; D gene ambiguous. V lost 6 bases, J lost 5 bases, and 7 bases lay in between. CDR1 is KGHSH, CDR2 LQKENI, per germline. The CDR3 runs 11 residues. CDR3 sequence reads: CASSSFTEAFF. The DNA of the CDR3 is TGTGCCAGCTCTTCGTTTACTGAAGCTTTCTTT.

CDR3 in amino acids: CASSFFQGATNEKLFF. CDR3 DNA: TGCGCCAGCAGCTTCTTCCAGGGGGCAACTAATGAAAAACTGTTTTTT. V gene TRBV5-1 combines with J gene TRBJ1-4; 7 bases align to TRBD1. V was clipped by 2 bases and J by 0 bases; unmatched bases: 4. Germline values: CDR1 SGHRS, CDR2 YFSETQ. The CDR3 contains 16 residues. The complete variable domain, with remaining parts taken from reference TRBV5-1 and TRBJ1-4, reads KAGVTQTPRYLIKTRGQQVTLSCSPISGHRSVSWYQQTPGQGLQFLFEYFSETQRNKGNFPGRFSGRQFSNSRSEMNVSTLELGDSALYLCASSFFQGATNEKLFFGSGTQLSVL.

The chain uses TRBV4-1 and TRBJ2-2; the match to TRBD2 covers 7 bases. This CDR3 has 15 amino acids. Trimming took 2 bases from V and 2 from J; bases not matched to a gene: 2. Germline CDR1 reads MGHRA; CDR2 reads YSYEKL. CDR3 DNA: TGCGCCAGCAGCCAACGGGGGGATAACACCGGGGAGCTGTTTTTT. This translates into CASSQRGDNTGELFF.

This clone was seen once. The chain carries TRBV5-1 and TRBJ2-7, with a weak D call TRBD1 (5 bases). This CDR3 is 16 amino acids long. V lost 3 bases and J 0 bases, leaving 16 bases between the germline ends. The V gene's germline CDR1 is SGHRS and CDR2 YFSETQ. CDR3 residues: CASSYHTDSPSYEQYF. Written as DNA, the CDR3 is TGCGCCAGCAGCTACCACACCGACAGTCCCTCCTACGAGCAGTACTTC.